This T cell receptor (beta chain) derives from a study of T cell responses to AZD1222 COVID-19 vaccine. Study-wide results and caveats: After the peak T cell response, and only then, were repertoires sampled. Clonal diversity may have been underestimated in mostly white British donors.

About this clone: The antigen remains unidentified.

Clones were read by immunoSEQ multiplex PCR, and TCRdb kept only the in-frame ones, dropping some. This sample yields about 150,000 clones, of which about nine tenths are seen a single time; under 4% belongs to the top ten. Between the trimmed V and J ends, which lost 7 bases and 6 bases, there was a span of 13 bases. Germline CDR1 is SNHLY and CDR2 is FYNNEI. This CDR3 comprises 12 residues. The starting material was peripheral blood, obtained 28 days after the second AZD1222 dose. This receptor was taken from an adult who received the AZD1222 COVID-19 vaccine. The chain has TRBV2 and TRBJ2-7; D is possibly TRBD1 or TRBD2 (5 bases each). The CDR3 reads CASTRGEIEQYF. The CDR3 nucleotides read TGTGCCAGCACTCGAGGGGAAATCGAGCAGTACTTC.